This T cell receptor (beta chain) stems from a study of shared clonotypes between healthy human individuals (dated by TCRdb to the early 2020s). As for the study more broadly: The cohort included a few men and a couple of women between 18 and 49 years of age. For each donor, CD4 naive and CD4 memory were each given three plates, CD8 naive was given two plates, and CD8 memory was given one plate. To increase sequencing depth and limit assay-specific biases, TCR repertoire library preparation and sequencing were carried out by different laboratories using diverse techniques. Each donor's leukapheresis produced roughly between roughly 0.9 and 9 billion PBMCs. To estimate repertoire size and how much clonotype sharing occurs between individuals, the study deeply sequenced the blood TCR repertoires of five healthy adults. Overall study outcomes, separate from this receptor: Naive subsets generally had larger estimated clonotype richness than memory subsets. Sampling was restricted to blood, and TCR repertoires in tissue are likely to differ from TCR repertoires in blood. Across a handful of donors, roughly 5% of naive CD4, 3.5% of naive CD8, approximately 2.5% of memory CD4, and under 0.45% of memory CD8 clonotypes were shared. Incomplete sequencing was indicated by rarefaction of sorted-subset datasets, despite the large sequencing depth. Compared with non-shared clonotypes, clonotypes shared by all four sorted-subset donors had higher generation probabilities. Because the study included a small number of donors, the genetic and exposure-history diversity represented was limited. Pairwise subsampling indicated that sequencing depth was expected to affect the degree of clonotype sharing among donors.

Remarks on this clone: Its antigen specificity is not known. No per-base quality is available; no much larger clone lies one base away.

V and J lose 5 bases and 3 bases, and a span of 11 bases separates them. From the cysteine up to the phenylalanine, the CDR3 has a length of 14 residues. The CDR3 DNA has 42 bases and is translated from base 1. The germline V gene provides CDR1 SGHTA and CDR2 FQGTGA. The donors were healthy, HIV-negative adults with no recently reported acute infections or vaccinations. Only Caucasian adults living in Nashville, Tennessee, USA were represented among the donors. CD4+ T cells were enriched by magnetic negative selection; naive cells were then positively selected on CD45RA, and the negative fraction formed the memory subset. Blood was obtained by leukapheresis, after which PBMCs were separated by Ficoll-Histopaque density gradient centrifugation and cryopreserved in liquid nitrogen vapor phase. Analytical flow cytometry was used to check the purity and quantity of each magnetically sorted T cell population. Genomic DNA was isolated from each sorted fraction and quantified by UV absorbance on a Nanodrop 2000c.

Using the deep immunoSEQ assay, multiplex PCR amplified TCR CDR3 regions from genomic DNA. Extracted genomic DNA from each cell subset was spread evenly across all wells of several immunoSEQ 96-well plates, with each plate serving as a replicate. Each replicate PCR for sorted subsets received about 180 ng genomic DNA, equal to some 32,000 T cell genomes. Purified libraries were measured with a Qubit 3.0 fluorometer, size-checked on a Bioanalyzer 2100, and measured again with the KAPA Library Quantification kit. Every immunoSEQ 96-well plate was sequenced on a dedicated single-read 150-cycle Illumina NextSeq 550 flow cell. Per the authors' processing: Because the immunoSEQ output included only junctional sequences and no quality scores, the filtering could not be the same as the filtering used for full-length reads. Sequences were annotated with PyIR, a Python wrapper for IgBLAST v1.9, and V/J genes and CDR3 were assigned using IMGT germline references. Reads were filtered out if the reads had weak V/J assignments (E-value above 1e-6), no CDR3, stop codons, out-of-frame junctions, or ambiguous translated residues. A V3J clonotype was defined by an identical inferred V gene, J gene, and CDR3 amino acid sequence. Percentage overlap between repertoires was computed as shared unique clonotypes divided by the size of the smaller repertoire. Three approaches were used to assess repertoire richness: RTK rarefaction, the Chao1 estimator, and Recon v2.1 estimates of unobserved clonotypes. OLGA was used to compute generation probabilities for all TCRbeta clonotypes that the gDNA method yielded from a handful of donors. TCRdb stores this immuneACCESS table with in-frame sequences only. Part of the clones is absent; in the studies checked, under half of the shortfall reflects unresolved V genes, and no reason is known for the rest. That table gives V, J and clone size, and the DNA gave D and trimming. The sample includes roughly 650,000 clones, with about 96% observed a single time. The ten biggest clones cover about 0.057% of the sample.

Rearrangement joined TRBV7-3 to TRBJ1-5, with an unclear D gene assignment. This TCR came from a woman aged 30 to 39 in good health. The sample was naive CD4+ T cells sorted from blood. The cell subset or site label on this specimen signifies: CD45RA+ positively selected. The sequence in DNA is TGTGCCAGCAGCGACGGCGGGCTCAATCAGCCCCAGCATTTT. Its translation is CASSDGGLNQPQHF.